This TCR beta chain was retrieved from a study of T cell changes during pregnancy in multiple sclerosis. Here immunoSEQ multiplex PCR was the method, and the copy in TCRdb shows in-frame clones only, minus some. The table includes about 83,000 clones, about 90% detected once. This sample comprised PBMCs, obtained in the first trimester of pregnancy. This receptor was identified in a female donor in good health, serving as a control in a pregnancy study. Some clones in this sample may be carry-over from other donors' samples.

The CDR3 sequence: CASSIRPEGGPETQYF. The CDR3 DNA sequence: TGTGCCAGTAGTATTAGGCCCGAGGGTGGGCCAGAGACCCAGTACTTC. The J gene is TRBJ2-5, the V gene TRBV19; tentative D call: TRBD2 (5 bases). Trimming shortened V by 3 bases and J by 4 bases, and 18 bases separated the two germline ends. CDR3 length equals 16 residues. Germline CDR1 reads LNHDA; CDR2 reads SQIVND (reference sequence).